Following are 5 T cell receptor beta chains from one sample sequenced in a study of blood T cell repertoires in COVID-19. TCRdb's copy holds only in-frame clones and misses some; the assay was immunoSEQ multiplex PCR. The table shows hundreds of thousands of clones, with 80% to 90% occurring only once. The sequenced sample was peripheral blood. These receptors all come from a woman aged 55 to 70 with COVID-19, enrolled during active disease.

V usage is TRBV15 and J usage is TRBJ1-1; no reliable D call. The germline V gene encodes CDR1 LNHNV and CDR2 YYDKDF (reference sequence). V was pared by 3 bases and J by 5 bases, with 4 bases between. The CDR3 runs to 11 residues. This CDR3 reads CATSRETEAFF. In DNA, the CDR3 is TGTGCCACCAGCAGGGAGACTGAAGCTTTCTTT.

The J gene is TRBJ1-4, the V gene TRBV21-1. TRBV21-1 is recorded as a pseudogene. This CDR3 region has 12 residues. As DNA, the CDR3 is TGTGCCAGCAAATTGGCGGCCGGTAAACTGTTTTTT. Translated: CASKLAAGKLFF.

The chain carries TRBV6-5 and TRBJ2-5; D perhaps matches TRBD2 (5 bases). The germline V gene has CDR1 MNHEY and CDR2 SVGAGI. CDR3 length equals 13 residues. V shed 6 bases and J shed 1 base, with 9 bases lying between them. CDR3 bases: TGTGCCAGCAGCTACACTAGCCAAGAGACCCAGTACTTC. Protein: CASSYTSQETQYF.

The rearrangement links TRBV11-3 to TRBJ2-3, with D possibly being TRBD1 (8 bases). Germline V gene lookup returns CDR1 SGHNT and CDR2 YENEEA. Trimming removed 5 bases from V and 6 bases from J, with 27 bases in between. The CDR3 has 18 residues. The CDR3 DNA sequence: TGTGCCAGCAGCGGAGAAGGGCGACAGGGGCCCGGGGGGGATACGCAGTATTTT. This translates into CASSGEGRQGPGGDTQYF. Full variable domain (outside the CDR3, taken from reference TRBV11-3 and TRBJ2-3): EAGVVQSPRYKIIEKKQPVAFWCNPISGHNTLYWYLQNLGQGPELLIRYENEEAVDDSQLPKDRFSAERLKGVDSTLKIQPAELGDSAVYLCASSGEGRQGPGGDTQYFGPGTRLTVL.

CDR3 sequence: CASRGGQGSANEKLFF. The CDR3 region has the DNA TGTGCCAGCAGAGGGGGACAGGGGTCGGCTAATGAAAAACTGTTTTTT. The rearrangement uses TRBV6-6 and TRBJ1-4, with 10 bases that match TRBD1. Trimming at V came to 6 bases and at J to 3 bases, leaving 7 bases not matched to a gene. There are 16 residues in the CDR3. CDR1 is MNHNY, CDR2 SVGAGI, per germline (reference sequence).